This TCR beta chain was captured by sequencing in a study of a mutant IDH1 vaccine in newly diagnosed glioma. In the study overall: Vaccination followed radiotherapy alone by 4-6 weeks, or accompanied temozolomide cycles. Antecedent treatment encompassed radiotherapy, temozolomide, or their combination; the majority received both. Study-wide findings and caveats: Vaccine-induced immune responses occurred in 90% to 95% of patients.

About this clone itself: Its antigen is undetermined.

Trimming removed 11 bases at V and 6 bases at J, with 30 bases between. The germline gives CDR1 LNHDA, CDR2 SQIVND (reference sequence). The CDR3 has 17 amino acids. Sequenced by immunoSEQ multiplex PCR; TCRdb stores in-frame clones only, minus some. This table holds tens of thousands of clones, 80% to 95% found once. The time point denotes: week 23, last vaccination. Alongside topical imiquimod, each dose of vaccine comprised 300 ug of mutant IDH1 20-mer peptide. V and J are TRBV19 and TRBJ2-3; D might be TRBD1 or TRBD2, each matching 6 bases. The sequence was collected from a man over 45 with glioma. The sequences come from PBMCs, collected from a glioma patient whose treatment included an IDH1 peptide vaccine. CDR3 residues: CAGPRWRVTGSRDTQYF. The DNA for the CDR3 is TGTGCCGGCCCTAGGTGGAGGGTCACAGGGTCACGGGATACGCAGTATTTT.